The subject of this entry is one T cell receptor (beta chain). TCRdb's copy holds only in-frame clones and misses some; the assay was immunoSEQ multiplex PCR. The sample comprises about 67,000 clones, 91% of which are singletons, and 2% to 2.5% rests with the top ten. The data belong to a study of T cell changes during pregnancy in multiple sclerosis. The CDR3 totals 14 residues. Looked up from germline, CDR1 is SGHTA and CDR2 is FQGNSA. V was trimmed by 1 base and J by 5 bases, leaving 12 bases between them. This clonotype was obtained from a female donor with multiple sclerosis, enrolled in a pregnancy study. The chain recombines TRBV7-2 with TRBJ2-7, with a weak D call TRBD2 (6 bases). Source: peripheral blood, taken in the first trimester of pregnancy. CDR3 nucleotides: TGTGCCAGCAGCTTAGTGAGCCGGGGGAACGAGCAGTACTTC. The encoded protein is CASSLVSRGNEQYF.